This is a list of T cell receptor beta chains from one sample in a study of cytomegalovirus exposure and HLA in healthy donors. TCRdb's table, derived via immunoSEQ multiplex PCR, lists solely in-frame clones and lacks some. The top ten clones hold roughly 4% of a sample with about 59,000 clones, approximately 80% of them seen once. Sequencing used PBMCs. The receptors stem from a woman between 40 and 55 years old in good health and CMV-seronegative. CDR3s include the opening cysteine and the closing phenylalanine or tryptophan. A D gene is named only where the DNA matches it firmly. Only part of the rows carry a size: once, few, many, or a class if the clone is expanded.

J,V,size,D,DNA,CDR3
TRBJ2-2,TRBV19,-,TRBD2,TGTGCCAGTAGTCTGACTAGCGGCACTCTTGGGCTCACCGGGGAGCTGTTTTTT,CASSLTSGTLGLTGELFF
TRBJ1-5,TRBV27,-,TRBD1,TGTGCCAGTCAGGGACAGGGGGTTTTTCAGCCCCAGCATTTT,CASQGQGVFQPQHF
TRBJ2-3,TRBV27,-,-,TGTGCCAGCAGTTCGGGAATATACACAGATACGCAGTATTTT,CASSSGIYTDTQYF
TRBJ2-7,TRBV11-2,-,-,TGTGCCAGCAGCTTAGGGACTCCGTCCTACGAGCAGTACTTC,CASSLGTPSYEQYF
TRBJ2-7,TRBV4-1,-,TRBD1,TGCGCCAGCAGCCCGGGACAGCTCTACGAGCAGTACTTC,CASSPGQLYEQYF
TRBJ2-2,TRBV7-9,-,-,TGTGCCAGCAGCTTACCAGGGATTCGCACCGGGGAGCTGTTTTTT,CASSLPGIRTGELFF
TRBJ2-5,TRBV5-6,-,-,TGTGCCAGCAGCCCCGTTACAGGCGCTAAAGAGACCCAGTACTTC,CASSPVTGAKETQYF
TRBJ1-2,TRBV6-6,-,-,TGTGCCAGCAAGAAGACGGGGGTTTTCGCGGGCTACACCTTC,CASKKTGVFAGYTF
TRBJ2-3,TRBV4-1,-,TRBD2,TGCGCCAGCAGCCCCCACGATAGGAGCGGGAGGGAAGATACGCAGTATTTT,CASSPHDRSGREDTQYF
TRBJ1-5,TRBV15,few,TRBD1,TGTGCCACCAGTTCCGGGACAGGGCTATTCAATCAGCCCCAGCATTTT,CATSSGTGLFNQPQHF
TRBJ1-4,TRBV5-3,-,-,TGTGCCAGAAGCTTGTGGAGACCGAGGAGGCTTACAACTAATGAAAAACTGTTTTTT,CARSLWRPRRLTTNEKLFF
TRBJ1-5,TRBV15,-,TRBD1,TGTGCCACCAGCAGAGTCAGGGGGGTTAATCAGCCCCAGCATTTT,CATSRVRGVNQPQHF
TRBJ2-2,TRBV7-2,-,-,TGTGCCAGCAGCGCGGGGACGATCCTTAACACCGGGGAGCTGTTTTTT,CASSAGTILNTGELFF
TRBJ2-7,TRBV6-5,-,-,TGTGCCAGCACCCCTGGTCTAGCGAGTTCCTACGAGCAGTACTTC,CASTPGLASSYEQYF
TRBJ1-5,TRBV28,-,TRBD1,TGTGCCAGCAGTTCTGGACAGGGCAATCAGCCCCAGCATTTT,CASSSGQGNQPQHF
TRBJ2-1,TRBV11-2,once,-,TGTGCCAGCAGCTTACTACCGGGACTTCCAAAGCATGAGCAGTTCTTC,CASSLLPGLPKHEQFF
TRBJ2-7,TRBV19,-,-,TGTGCCAGTAGCAATGGACAGTACTACGAGCAGTACTTC,CASSNGQYYEQYF
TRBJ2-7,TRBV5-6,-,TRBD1,TGTGCCAGCAGCTTGGGAGGGCAGGGGGCCTACGAGCAGTACTTC,CASSLGGQGAYEQYF
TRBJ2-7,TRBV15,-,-,TGTGCCACCAGCAGAGATAAACGGCTGGAGCCCTACGAGCAGTACTTC,CATSRDKRLEPYEQYF
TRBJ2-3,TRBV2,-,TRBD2,TGTGCCAGCAGTGAAGTACTAGCGGGCACAGATACGCAGTATTTT,CASSEVLAGTDTQYF
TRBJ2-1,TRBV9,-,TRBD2,TGTGCCAGCAGCGTAGCGACTAGCGGGAATTACAATGAGCAGTTCTTC,CASSVATSGNYNEQFF
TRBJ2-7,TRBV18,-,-,TGTGCCAGCTCATCAGGGTTTGGCTACGAGCAGTACTTC,CASSSGFGYEQYF
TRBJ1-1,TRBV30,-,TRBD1,TGTGCCTGGACCCGGGACAGGGGGCCCGGAATGAACACTGAAGCTTTCTTT,CAWTRDRGPGMNTEAFF
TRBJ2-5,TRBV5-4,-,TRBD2,TGTGCCAGCAGACTAGCGGGCGGAGAGACCCAGTACTTC,CASRLAGGETQYF
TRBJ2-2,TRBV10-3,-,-,TGTGCCATCAAGCCAGCGGGTGCAAACACCGGGGAGCTGTTTTTT,CAIKPAGANTGELFF
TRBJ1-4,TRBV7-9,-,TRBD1,TGTGCCAGCAGCTTAGTGGGACAGGGGAACAATGAAAAACTGTTTTTT,CASSLVGQGNNEKLFF
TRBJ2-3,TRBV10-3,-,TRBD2,TGTGCCATCAGCCTAGCGGAGACAGATACGCAGTATTTT,CAISLAETDTQYF
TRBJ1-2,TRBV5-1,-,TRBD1,TGCGCCAGCAGCTCGGGGGACAGAATCTATGGCTACACCTTC,CASSSGDRIYGYTF
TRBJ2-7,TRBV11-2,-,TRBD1,TGTGCCAGCAGCTTAGGCACAGGGGCCTACGAGCAGTACTTC,CASSLGTGAYEQYF
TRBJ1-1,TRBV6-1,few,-,TGTGCCAGCAGTCAGATAAACAGTAACACTGAAGCTTTCTTT,CASSQINSNTEAFF
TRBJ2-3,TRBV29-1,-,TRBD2,TGCAGCGGAGGACTAGCGGGAGGTTCAGATACGCAGTATTTT,CSGGLAGGSDTQYF
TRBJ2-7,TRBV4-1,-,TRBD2,TGCGCCAGCAGCCTGAGGGTTGGCGGGAGGGTTACAACCTACGAGCAGTACTTC,CASSLRVGGRVTTYEQYF
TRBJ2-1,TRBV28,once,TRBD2,TGTGCCAGCAGGGTACTAGCGGGATCGGGAAATGAGCAGTTCTTC,CASRVLAGSGNEQFF
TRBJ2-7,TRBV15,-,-,TGTGCCACCAGCAGAGATGAGGGAAACTACGAGCAGTACTTC,CATSRDEGNYEQYF